This T cell receptor (beta chain) was recorded in a study of T cells after yellow fever vaccination. V lost 0 bases and J lost 10, with 13 bases in between. This CDR3 comprises 13 residues. The germline gives CDR1 SGDLS, CDR2 YYNGEE. TCRdb ran MiXCR on the 5' RACE reads and lists one entry per CDR3 protein. The profile shows a few hundred thousand distinct CDR3 sequences, 8.7% of them singletons. The sample here was CD4+ T cells sorted from PBMCs, taken 5 days after the yellow fever booster vaccination. This receptor was obtained from a young man who received the YFV17D yellow fever vaccine. The genes are TRBV9 and TRBJ1-1; tentatively, D is TRBD1 (6 bases). The CDR3 DNA sequence: TGTGCCAGCAGCGTAGGCGGGACATCGATAGCTTTCTTT. Amino acid sequence: CASSVGGTSIAFF.